These T cell receptor beta chains were read from a single sample in a study of shared clonotypes between healthy human individuals. Clones were sequenced by immunoSEQ multiplex PCR, and TCRdb holds only the in-frame ones, with some missing. This sample yields under 1 million clones, of which 90% to 98% are seen a single time; under 0.3% belongs to the top ten. The sequenced material came from naive CD8+ T cells sorted from blood. All receptors derive from a young man in good health. The CDR3 runs from the conserved cysteine through the conserved F or W. The D gene is left open where the match is weak. Clone sizes are given selectively: once, few, many, or a class where the clone is expanded.

cdr3_length d_call j_call clone_size v_call cdr3_aa cdr3_nt
16 . TRBJ1-5 . TRBV6-5 CASSHFPGGILQPQHF TGTGCCAGCAGTCACTTCCCGGGAGGGATCCTTCAGCCCCAGCATTTT
15 TRBD2 TRBJ2-1 . TRBV4-1 CASSQGTSGQDEQFF TGCGCCAGCAGCCAGGGGACTAGCGGTCAGGATGAGCAGTTCTTC
16 TRBD2 TRBJ2-7 once TRBV7-2 CASSLYLGTSIDEQYF TGTGCCAGCAGCTTATATCTGGGGACTAGCATCGACGAGCAGTACTTC
15 . TRBJ1-1 . TRBV25-1 CASSAPLASGTEAFF TGTGCCAGCAGCGCCCCCCTCGCCTCGGGAACTGAAGCTTTCTTT
15 . TRBJ2-3 . TRBV7-9 CASTMGGAFTDTQYF TGTGCCAGCACCATGGGGGGGGCGTTCACAGATACGCAGTATTTT
14 TRBD2 TRBJ2-1 . TRBV9 CASSVSGRVNEQFF TGTGCCAGCAGCGTTAGCGGGAGGGTCAATGAGCAGTTCTTC
15 TRBD1 TRBJ2-7 . TRBV7-9 CASSLDGQGTHEQYF TGTGCCAGCAGCTTAGACGGACAGGGTACCCACGAGCAGTACTTC
14 . TRBJ2-3 . TRBV7-9 CASSFVRDTDTQYF TGTGCCAGCAGCTTTGTCAGGGACACAGATACGCAGTATTTT
14 TRBD1 TRBJ2-7 once TRBV7-9 CASSGQGETYEQYF TGTGCCAGCAGCGGACAGGGGGAGACCTACGAGCAGTACTTC
14 . TRBJ1-2 once TRBV13 CASSLEGSYYGYTF TGTGCCAGCAGCTTAGAGGGAAGTTACTATGGCTACACCTTC
13 . TRBJ2-7 . TRBV7-2 CASSLSQGYEQYF TGTGCCAGCAGCTTATCCCAGGGCTACGAGCAGTACTTC
12 . TRBJ2-7 . TRBV5-6 CASSLGGGEQYF TGTGCCAGCAGCTTGGGGGGAGGCGAGCAGTACTTC
15 TRBD2 TRBJ2-7 once TRBV2 CASSERASGFYEQYF TGTGCCAGCAGTGAAAGGGCTAGCGGGTTCTACGAGCAGTACTTC
14 . TRBJ2-7 . TRBV9 CASSVERGSKEQYF TGTGCCAGCAGCGTCGAACGGGGGTCGAAAGAGCAGTACTTC
13 . TRBJ2-1 . TRBV14 CASSQTGSYEQFF TGTGCCAGCAGCCAAACTGGATCATATGAGCAGTTCTTC
20 TRBD2 TRBJ2-1 . TRBV7-6 CASSPAPGLAPSSSYNEQFF TGTGCCAGCAGCCCCGCCCCGGGACTAGCGCCGTCTAGCTCCTACAATGAGCAGTTCTTC
12 . TRBJ2-3 . TRBV29-1 CSVPMPADTQYF TGCAGCGTCCCTATGCCGGCGGATACGCAGTATTTT
12 . TRBJ2-7 . TRBV14 CASSQVYSEQYF TGTGCCAGCAGCCAAGTGTACAGTGAGCAGTACTTC
16 . TRBJ2-7 . TRBV19 CASSPLWAGVSYEQYF TGTGCCAGTAGTCCCCTCTGGGCAGGGGTGTCCTACGAGCAGTACTTC